These T cell receptor beta chains were read from a single sample in a study of T cells in Graves' hyperthyroidism and ophthalmopathy. MiXCR, run by TCRdb on the multiplex PCR reads, gives a single entry per CDR3 protein. The sample holds some 690,000 distinct CDR3 sequences, approximately 15% seen once. Sequenced sample: blood. The receptors shown here come from a man aged 45-60 years with Graves' hyperthyroidism. Both conserved end residues are part of each CDR3. The order of the fields is J gene, clone size, V gene, D gene, CDR3 protein, CDR3 DNA. D genes are given only for firm matches. Clone size is not always given. Where it is, it says once, few, many or a class for expanded clones.

J gene: TRBJ1-2; clone size: -; V gene: TRBV7-2; D gene: -; CDR3 protein: CASSLGGLAGDTF; CDR3 DNA: TGTGCCAGCAGCTTAGGGGGACTAGCGGGAGACACCTTC
J gene: TRBJ2-2; clone size: few; V gene: TRBV5-1; D gene: TRBD2; CDR3 protein: CASSLSGTTTSGTNTGELFF; CDR3 DNA: TGCGCCAGCAGCTTATCAGGGACAACTACTAGCGGGACGAACACCGGGGAGCTGTTTTTT
J gene: TRBJ2-7; clone size: many; V gene: TRBV10-1; D gene: TRBD2; CDR3 protein: CASSEGREGRGEQYF; CDR3 DNA: TGCGCCAGCAGTGAGGGGCGGGAGGGCCGCGGCGAGCAGTACTTC
J gene: TRBJ2-5; clone size: -; V gene: TRBV7-9; D gene: -; CDR3 protein: CASSPTREELGRSVETQYF; CDR3 DNA: TGTGCCAGCAGCCCCACGAGGGAGGAGTTGGGTAGATCGGTAGAGACCCAGTACTTC
J gene: TRBJ2-3; clone size: many; V gene: TRBV7-6; D gene: -; CDR3 protein: CASSSPRSGTDTQYF; CDR3 DNA: TGTGCCAGCAGCTCCCCCCGGAGCGGCACAGATACGCAGTATTTT
J gene: TRBJ2-2; clone size: -; V gene: TRBV7-9; D gene: TRBD1; CDR3 protein: CASRPGTGNMIGELFF; CDR3 DNA: TGTGCCAGCAGGCCCGGGACAGGGAATATGATCGGGGAGCTGTTTTTT
J gene: TRBJ2-5; clone size: -; V gene: TRBV19; D gene: -; CDR3 protein: CATQEGVQETQYF; CDR3 DNA: TGTGCCACCCAGGAGGGTGTCCAAGAGACCCAGTACTTC
J gene: TRBJ1-2; clone size: -; V gene: TRBV27; D gene: -; CDR3 protein: CASSQSSGARSGYTF; CDR3 DNA: TGTGCCAGCAGCCAATCCTCGGGGGCGCGAAGCGGCTACACCTTC
J gene: TRBJ2-1; clone size: many; V gene: TRBV7-3; D gene: TRBD2; CDR3 protein: CASSHPGTTNEQFF; CDR3 DNA: TGTGCCAGCAGTCACCCCGGGACTACAAATGAGCAGTTCTTC
J gene: TRBJ2-1; clone size: many; V gene: TRBV28; D gene: -; CDR3 protein: CASSLSGGYSNEQFF; CDR3 DNA: TGTGCCAGCAGTTTATCCGGGGGATACTCAAATGAGCAGTTCTTC
J gene: TRBJ2-2; clone size: few; V gene: TRBV2; D gene: TRBD1; CDR3 protein: CARGQYTGELFF; CDR3 DNA: TGTGCCAGGGGACAGTACACCGGGGAGCTGTTTTTT
J gene: TRBJ2-2; clone size: -; V gene: TRBV19; D gene: -; CDR3 protein: CASSKGGVFTGELFF; CDR3 DNA: TGTGCCAGTAGTAAGGGGGGCGTATTCACCGGGGAGCTGTTTTTT
J gene: TRBJ1-3; clone size: few; V gene: TRBV6-1; D gene: -; CDR3 protein: CASRESPVSGNTIYF; CDR3 DNA: TGTGCCAGCAGGGAATCCCCGGTTTCTGGAAACACCATATATTTT
J gene: TRBJ2-5; clone size: many; V gene: TRBV12-3/TRBV12-4; D gene: TRBD1; CDR3 protein: CASRDRGVETQYF; CDR3 DNA: TGTGCCAGCAGAGACAGGGGGGTGGAGACCCAGTACTTC
J gene: TRBJ2-7; clone size: many; V gene: TRBV12-3/TRBV12-4; D gene: TRBD1; CDR3 protein: CASGLLRDRGYEQYF; CDR3 DNA: TGTGCCAGCGGACTTCTCCGGGACAGGGGGTACGAGCAGTACTTC
J gene: TRBJ2-7; clone size: -; V gene: TRBV7-9; D gene: TRBD2; CDR3 protein: CASSLRLGLAGSSYEQYF; CDR3 DNA: TGTGCCAGCAGCTTAAGGTTGGGGCTAGCGGGAAGCTCCTACGAGCAGTACTTC
J gene: TRBJ2-7; clone size: -; V gene: TRBV7-2; D gene: TRBD1; CDR3 protein: CASSSPDRVPYEQYF; CDR3 DNA: TGTGCCAGCAGCTCCCCAGACAGGGTCCCCTACGAGCAGTACTTC
J gene: TRBJ2-5; clone size: many; V gene: TRBV6-2/TRBV6-3; D gene: -; CDR3 protein: CASSKRWGDTETQYF; CDR3 DNA: TGTGCCAGCAGTAAGCGGTGGGGAGATACGGAGACCCAGTACTTC
J gene: TRBJ2-7; clone size: many; V gene: TRBV13; D gene: TRBD1; CDR3 protein: CASSLAGGFYEQYF; CDR3 DNA: TGTGCCAGCAGCTTAGCAGGGGGCTTCTACGAGCAGTACTTC
J gene: TRBJ1-4; clone size: -; V gene: TRBV5-1; D gene: -; CDR3 protein: CASSLTAVATNEKLFF; CDR3 DNA: TGCGCCAGCAGCTTGACAGCCGTTGCAACTAATGAAAAACTGTTTTTT
J gene: TRBJ2-1; clone size: few; V gene: TRBV18; D gene: -; CDR3 protein: CASSPSRSSYNEQFF; CDR3 DNA: TGTGCCAGCTCACCAAGCAGGAGCTCCTACAATGAGCAGTTCTTC
J gene: TRBJ2-2; clone size: -; V gene: TRBV10-1; D gene: TRBD1; CDR3 protein: CASSEVSGGPGELFF; CDR3 DNA: TGCGCCAGCAGTGAAGTTTCAGGGGGCCCCGGGGAGCTGTTTTTT
J gene: TRBJ2-4; clone size: many; V gene: TRBV28; D gene: -; CDR3 protein: CASTPSVGARTKNIQYF; CDR3 DNA: TGTGCCAGCACTCCAAGTGTGGGGGCGAGGACCAAAAACATTCAGTACTTC
J gene: TRBJ1-2; clone size: few; V gene: TRBV29-1; D gene: -; CDR3 protein: CSADYPAVNYGYTF; CDR3 DNA: TGCAGCGCTGACTACCCAGCGGTTAACTATGGCTACACCTTC
J gene: TRBJ2-7; clone size: -; V gene: TRBV28; D gene: -; CDR3 protein: CASSLAGQGIVYEQYF; CDR3 DNA: TGTGCCAGCAGTTTAGCGGGCCAGGGAATCGTATACGAGCAGTACTTC
J gene: TRBJ2-7; clone size: -; V gene: TRBV4-1; D gene: TRBD1; CDR3 protein: CASSRADRAYEQYF; CDR3 DNA: TGCGCCAGCAGCCGGGCGGACAGGGCCTACGAGCAGTACTTC
J gene: TRBJ1-2; clone size: -; V gene: TRBV18; D gene: -; CDR3 protein: CASSPPRNNYGYTF; CDR3 DNA: TGTGCCAGCTCACCCCCCAGGAATAACTATGGCTACACCTTC
J gene: TRBJ2-2; clone size: many; V gene: TRBV20-1; D gene: TRBD2; CDR3 protein: CSAKAGGYTGELFF; CDR3 DNA: TGCAGTGCTAAGGCGGGAGGTTACACCGGGGAGCTGTTTTTT
J gene: TRBJ1-2; clone size: many; V gene: TRBV2; D gene: -; CDR3 protein: CASSDVVSRNYGYTF; CDR3 DNA: TGTGCCAGCAGTGACGTAGTGTCGCGTAACTATGGCTACACCTTC
J gene: TRBJ1-5; clone size: -; V gene: TRBV28; D gene: TRBD1; CDR3 protein: CASSPDRGLGQPQHF; CDR3 DNA: TGTGCCAGCAGTCCGGACAGGGGGCTAGGTCAGCCCCAGCATTTT
J gene: TRBJ2-5; clone size: few; V gene: TRBV7-9; D gene: -; CDR3 protein: CASSFPTRGQETQYF; CDR3 DNA: TGTGCCAGCAGCTTCCCTACGCGGGGCCAAGAGACCCAGTACTTC
J gene: TRBJ2-7; clone size: -; V gene: TRBV9; D gene: TRBD2; CDR3 protein: CASSGRTSGMDEQYF; CDR3 DNA: TGTGCCAGCAGCGGGCGGACTAGCGGGATGGACGAGCAGTACTTC
J gene: TRBJ1-1; clone size: many; V gene: TRBV30; D gene: TRBD1; CDR3 protein: CAWGTGGEFEAFF; CDR3 DNA: TGTGCCTGGGGGACAGGGGGCGAATTCGAAGCTTTCTTT
J gene: TRBJ2-2; clone size: many; V gene: TRBV6-2/TRBV6-3; D gene: TRBD1; CDR3 protein: CASKGQGAPGELFF; CDR3 DNA: TGTGCCTCCAAGGGACAGGGGGCGCCCGGGGAGCTGTTTTTT
J gene: TRBJ2-1; clone size: -; V gene: TRBV6-2/TRBV6-3; D gene: -; CDR3 protein: CASSYNILYNEQFF; CDR3 DNA: TGTGCCAGCAGTTACAATATACTTTACAATGAGCAGTTCTTC
J gene: TRBJ2-1; clone size: once; V gene: TRBV6-2/TRBV6-3; D gene: TRBD2; CDR3 protein: CASSYRGLAVNNEQFF; CDR3 DNA: TGTGCCAGCAGTTACCGGGGACTAGCGGTAAACAATGAGCAGTTCTTC
J gene: TRBJ2-7; clone size: many; V gene: TRBV24-1; D gene: -; CDR3 protein: CATGGGPTYEQYF; CDR3 DNA: TGTGCCACCGGGGGGGGGCCAACCTACGAGCAGTACTTC
J gene: TRBJ2-5; clone size: many; V gene: TRBV28; D gene: -; CDR3 protein: CASSLMGGEETQYF; CDR3 DNA: TGTGCCAGCAGTTTAATGGGGGGCGAAGAGACCCAGTACTTC
J gene: TRBJ2-5; clone size: -; V gene: TRBV6-1; D gene: TRBD2; CDR3 protein: CASSELAGVFQYF; CDR3 DNA: TGTGCCAGCAGTGAGCTAGCGGGAGTTTTCCAGTACTTC
J gene: TRBJ1-1; clone size: many; V gene: TRBV3-1; D gene: TRBD1; CDR3 protein: CASSQVTGESEAFF; CDR3 DNA: TGTGCCAGCAGCCAAGTGACAGGGGAGTCTGAGGCTTTCTTT
J gene: TRBJ2-3; clone size: many; V gene: TRBV24-1; D gene: -; CDR3 protein: CATSDPQGTDTQYF; CDR3 DNA: TGTGCCACCAGTGATCCGCAGGGGACAGATACGCAGTATTTT
J gene: TRBJ1-2; clone size: many; V gene: TRBV18; D gene: -; CDR3 protein: CASSLPDRDYGYTF; CDR3 DNA: TGTGCCAGCAGTTTACCGGACCGGGATTATGGCTACACCTTC
J gene: TRBJ1-2; clone size: many; V gene: TRBV30; D gene: -; CDR3 protein: CALSPTDRAYGYTF; CDR3 DNA: TGTGCCTTGTCCCCTACTGACAGAGCCTATGGCTACACCTTC
J gene: TRBJ1-6; clone size: many; V gene: TRBV12-3/TRBV12-4; D gene: -; CDR3 protein: CASTETGPNNSPLHF; CDR3 DNA: TGTGCCAGCACCGAAACAGGGCCGAATAATTCACCCCTCCACTTT
J gene: TRBJ2-3; clone size: -; V gene: TRBV30; D gene: -; CDR3 protein: CALSGTPTSTDTQYF; CDR3 DNA: TGTGCCTTATCCGGGACTCCTACTAGCACAGATACGCAGTATTTT
J gene: TRBJ1-1; clone size: many; V gene: TRBV11-2; D gene: -; CDR3 protein: CASSLVAGMNTEAFF; CDR3 DNA: TGTGCCAGCAGCTTAGTGGCAGGGATGAACACTGAAGCTTTCTTT
J gene: TRBJ2-3; clone size: few; V gene: TRBV6-1; D gene: TRBD2; CDR3 protein: CASSYGGAGNTQYF; CDR3 DNA: TGTGCCAGCAGTTATGGGGGAGCGGGAAATACGCAGTATTTT
J gene: TRBJ2-2; clone size: few; V gene: TRBV7-6; D gene: TRBD1; CDR3 protein: CASSTHRGSANTGELFF; CDR3 DNA: TGTGCCAGCAGCACCCACAGGGGGTCGGCGAACACCGGGGAGCTGTTTTTT
J gene: TRBJ1-5; clone size: -; V gene: TRBV5-1; D gene: -; CDR3 protein: CASSPGVVSNQPQHF; CDR3 DNA: TGCGCCAGCAGCCCGGGGGTAGTGAGCAATCAGCCCCAGCATTTT
J gene: TRBJ2-7; clone size: -; V gene: TRBV27; D gene: -; CDR3 protein: CASSRSSAWVSYEQYF; CDR3 DNA: TGTGCCAGCAGCCGGTCTAGCGCCTGGGTCTCCTACGAGCAGTACTTC
J gene: TRBJ1-1; clone size: -; V gene: TRBV28; D gene: TRBD1; CDR3 protein: CASSLRDRGQVEAFF; CDR3 DNA: TGTGCCAGCAGTTTAAGGGACAGGGGGCAGGTTGAAGCTTTCTTT
J gene: TRBJ1-5; clone size: many; V gene: TRBV27; D gene: -; CDR3 protein: CASSLWQGQPQHF; CDR3 DNA: TGTGCCAGCAGTTTGTGGCAGGGCCAGCCCCAGCATTTT
J gene: TRBJ2-5; clone size: many; V gene: TRBV4-1; D gene: TRBD1; CDR3 protein: CASSTLDRPGTQYF; CDR3 DNA: TGCGCCAGCAGCACTCTGGACAGGCCGGGGACCCAGTACTTC
J gene: TRBJ1-2; clone size: many; V gene: TRBV6-1; D gene: TRBD1; CDR3 protein: CASSDGQGAYGYTF; CDR3 DNA: TGTGCCAGCAGTGACGGACAGGGGGCCTATGGCTACACCTTC
J gene: TRBJ2-3; clone size: -; V gene: TRBV7-2; D gene: TRBD2; CDR3 protein: CASSERGSPPDTQYF; CDR3 DNA: TGTGCCAGCAGCGAGCGGGGATCCCCCCCAGATACGCAGTATTTT